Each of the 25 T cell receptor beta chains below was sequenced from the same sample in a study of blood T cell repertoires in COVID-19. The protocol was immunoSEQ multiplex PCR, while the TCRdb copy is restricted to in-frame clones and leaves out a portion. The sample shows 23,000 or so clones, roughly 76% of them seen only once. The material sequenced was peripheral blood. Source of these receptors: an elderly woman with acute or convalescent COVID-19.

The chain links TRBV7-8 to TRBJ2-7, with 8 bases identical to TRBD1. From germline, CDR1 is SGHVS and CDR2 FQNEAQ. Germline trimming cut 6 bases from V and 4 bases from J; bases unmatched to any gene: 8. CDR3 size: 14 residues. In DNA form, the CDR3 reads TGTGCCAGCAGGTCCCGACAGGGGCCTTACGAGCAGTACTTC. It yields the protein CASRSRQGPYEQYF. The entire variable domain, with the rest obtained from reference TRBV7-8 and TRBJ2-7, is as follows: GAGVSQSPRYKVAKRGQDVALRCDPISGHVSLFWYQQALGQGPEFLTYFQNEAQLDKSGLPSDRFFAERPEGSVSTLKIQRTQQEDSAVYLCASRSRQGPYEQYFGPGTRLTVT.

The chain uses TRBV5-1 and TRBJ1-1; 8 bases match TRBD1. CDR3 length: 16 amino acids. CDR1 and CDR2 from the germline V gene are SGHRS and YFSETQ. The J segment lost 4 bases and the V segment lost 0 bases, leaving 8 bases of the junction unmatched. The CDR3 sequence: CASSLERTGIGTEAFF. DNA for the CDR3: TGCGCCAGCAGCTTGGAGCGGACAGGGATCGGCACTGAAGCTTTCTTT.

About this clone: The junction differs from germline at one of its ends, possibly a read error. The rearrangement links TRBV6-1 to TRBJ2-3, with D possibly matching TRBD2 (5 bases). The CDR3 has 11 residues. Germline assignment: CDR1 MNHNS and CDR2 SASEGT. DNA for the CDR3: TGTGCCAGCAGTGACAGGCGGGTGGAGCATTTT. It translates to CASSDRRVEHF.

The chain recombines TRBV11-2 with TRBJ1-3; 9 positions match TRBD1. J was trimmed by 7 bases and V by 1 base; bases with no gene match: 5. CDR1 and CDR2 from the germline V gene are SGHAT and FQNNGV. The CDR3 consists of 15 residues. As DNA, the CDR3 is TGTGCCAGCAGCTTAGTCGGGACAGGGACGAACACCATATATTTT. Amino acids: CASSLVGTGTNTIYF.

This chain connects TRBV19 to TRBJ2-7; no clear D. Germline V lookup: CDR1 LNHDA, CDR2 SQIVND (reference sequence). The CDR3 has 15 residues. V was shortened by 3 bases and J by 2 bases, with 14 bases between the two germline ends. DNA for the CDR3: TGTGCCAGTAGTATCACCCCAGGAACTGCCTACGAGCAGTACTTC. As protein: CASSITPGTAYEQYF.

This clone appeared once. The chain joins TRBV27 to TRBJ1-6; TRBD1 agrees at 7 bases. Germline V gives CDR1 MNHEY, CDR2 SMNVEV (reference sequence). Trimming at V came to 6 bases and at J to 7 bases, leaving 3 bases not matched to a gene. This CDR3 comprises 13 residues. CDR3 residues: CASRAQGNSPLHF. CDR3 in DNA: TGTGCCAGCAGGGCACAGGGGAATTCACCCCTCCACTTT.

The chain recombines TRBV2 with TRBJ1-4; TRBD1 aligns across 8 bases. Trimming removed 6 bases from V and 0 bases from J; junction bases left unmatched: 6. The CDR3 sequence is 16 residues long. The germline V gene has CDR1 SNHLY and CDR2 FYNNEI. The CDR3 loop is CASRTDRAATNEKLFF. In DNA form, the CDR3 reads TGTGCCAGCAGGACGGACAGGGCCGCAACTAATGAAAAACTGTTTTTT.

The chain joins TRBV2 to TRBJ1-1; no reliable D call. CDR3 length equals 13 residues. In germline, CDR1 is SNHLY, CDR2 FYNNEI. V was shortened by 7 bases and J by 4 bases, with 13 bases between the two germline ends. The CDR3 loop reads CASIGDGVTEAFF. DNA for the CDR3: TGTGCCAGCATCGGGGATGGAGTCACTGAAGCTTTCTTT.

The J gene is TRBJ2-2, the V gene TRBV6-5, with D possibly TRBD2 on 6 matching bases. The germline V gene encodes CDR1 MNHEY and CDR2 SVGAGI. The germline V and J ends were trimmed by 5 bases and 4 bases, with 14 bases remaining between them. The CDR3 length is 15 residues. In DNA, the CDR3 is TGTGCCAGCAGTCCCCTCGGGAGAGCCACCGGGGAGCTGTTTTTT. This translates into CASSPLGRATGELFF.

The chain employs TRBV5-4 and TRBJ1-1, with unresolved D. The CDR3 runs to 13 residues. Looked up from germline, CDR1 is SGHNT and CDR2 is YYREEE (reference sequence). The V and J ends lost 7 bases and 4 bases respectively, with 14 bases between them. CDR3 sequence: CASGGQPFTEAFF. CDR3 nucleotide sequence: TGTGCCAGCGGAGGGCAGCCTTTCACTGAAGCTTTCTTT.

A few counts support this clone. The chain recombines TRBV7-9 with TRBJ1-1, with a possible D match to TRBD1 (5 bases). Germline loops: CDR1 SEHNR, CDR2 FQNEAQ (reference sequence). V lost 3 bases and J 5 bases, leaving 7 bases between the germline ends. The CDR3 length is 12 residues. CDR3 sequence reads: CASSFQGTEAFF. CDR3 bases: TGTGCCAGCAGCTTCCAGGGAACTGAAGCTTTCTTT.

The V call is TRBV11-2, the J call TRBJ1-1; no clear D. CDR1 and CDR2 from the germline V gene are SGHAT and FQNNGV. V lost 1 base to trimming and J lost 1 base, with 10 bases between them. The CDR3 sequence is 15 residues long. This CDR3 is CASSLGPGRNTEAFF. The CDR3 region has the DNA TGTGCCAGCAGCTTAGGGCCGGGAAGGAACACTGAAGCTTTCTTT. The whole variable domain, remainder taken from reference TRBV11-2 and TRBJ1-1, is EAGVAQSPRYKIIEKRQSVAFWCNPISGHATLYWYQQILGQGPKLLIQFQNNGVVDDSQLPKDRFSAERLKGVDSTLKIQPAKLEDSAVYLCASSLGPGRNTEAFFGQGTRLTVV.

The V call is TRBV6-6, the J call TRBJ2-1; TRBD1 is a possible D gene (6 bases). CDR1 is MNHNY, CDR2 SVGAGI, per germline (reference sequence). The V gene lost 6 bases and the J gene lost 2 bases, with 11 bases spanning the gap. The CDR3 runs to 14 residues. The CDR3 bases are TGTGCCAGCAGCCAACAGGGTACCTACAATGAGCAGTTCTTC. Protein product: CASSQQGTYNEQFF.

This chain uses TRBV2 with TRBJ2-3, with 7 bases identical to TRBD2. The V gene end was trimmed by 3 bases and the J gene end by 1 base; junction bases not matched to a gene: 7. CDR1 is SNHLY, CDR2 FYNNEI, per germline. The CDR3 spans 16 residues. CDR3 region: CASSDPAGFGTDTQYF. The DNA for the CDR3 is TGTGCCAGCAGTGATCCAGCGGGGTTCGGCACAGATACGCAGTATTTT.

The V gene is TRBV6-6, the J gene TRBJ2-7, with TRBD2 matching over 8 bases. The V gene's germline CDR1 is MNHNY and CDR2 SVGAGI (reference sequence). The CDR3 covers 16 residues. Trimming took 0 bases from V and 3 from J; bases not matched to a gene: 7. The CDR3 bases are TGTGCCAGCAGTTACTCTTCAGCAGCGGGGGTCTACGAGCAGTACTTC. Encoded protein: CASSYSSAAGVYEQYF.

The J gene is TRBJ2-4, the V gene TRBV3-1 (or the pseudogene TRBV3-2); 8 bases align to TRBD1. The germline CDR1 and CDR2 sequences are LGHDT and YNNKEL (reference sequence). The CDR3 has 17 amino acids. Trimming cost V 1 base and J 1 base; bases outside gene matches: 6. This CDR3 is CASSQVGTGLAKNIQYF. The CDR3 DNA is TGTGCCAGCAGCCAAGTAGGGACAGGACTCGCCAAAAACATTCAGTACTTC.

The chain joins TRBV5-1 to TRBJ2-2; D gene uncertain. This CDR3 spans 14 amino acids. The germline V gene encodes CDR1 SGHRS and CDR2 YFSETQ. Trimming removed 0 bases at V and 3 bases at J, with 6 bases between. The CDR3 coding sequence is TGCGCCAGCAGCTTGGGCGCCTACACCGGGGAGCTGTTTTTT. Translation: CASSLGAYTGELFF.

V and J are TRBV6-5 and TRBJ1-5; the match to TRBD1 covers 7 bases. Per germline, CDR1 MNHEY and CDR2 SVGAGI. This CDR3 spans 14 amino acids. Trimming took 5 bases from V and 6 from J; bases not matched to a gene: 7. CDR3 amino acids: CASSRDRDSQPQHF. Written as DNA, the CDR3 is TGTGCCAGCAGTCGAGACAGGGACTCTCAGCCCCAGCATTTT.

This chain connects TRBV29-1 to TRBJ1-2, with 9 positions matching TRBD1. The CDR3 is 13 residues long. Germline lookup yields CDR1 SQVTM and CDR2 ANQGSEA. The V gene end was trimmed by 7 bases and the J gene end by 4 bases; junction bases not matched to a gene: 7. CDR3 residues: CSARQGQGYGYTF. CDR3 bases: TGCAGCGCACGACAGGGACAGGGCTATGGCTACACCTTC.

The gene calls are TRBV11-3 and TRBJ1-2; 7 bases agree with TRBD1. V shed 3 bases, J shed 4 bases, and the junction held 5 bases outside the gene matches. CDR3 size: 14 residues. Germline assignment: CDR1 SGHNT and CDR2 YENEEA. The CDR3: CASSLRQGLYGYTF. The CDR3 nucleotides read TGTGCCAGCAGCTTGAGACAGGGCCTCTATGGCTACACCTTC.

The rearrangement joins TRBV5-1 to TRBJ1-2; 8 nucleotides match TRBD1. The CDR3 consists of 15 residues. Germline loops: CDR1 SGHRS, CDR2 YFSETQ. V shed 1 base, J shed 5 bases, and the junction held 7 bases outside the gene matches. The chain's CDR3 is CASSLSTGAGYGYTF. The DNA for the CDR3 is TGCGCCAGCAGCTTGTCGACAGGGGCTGGATATGGCTACACCTTC.

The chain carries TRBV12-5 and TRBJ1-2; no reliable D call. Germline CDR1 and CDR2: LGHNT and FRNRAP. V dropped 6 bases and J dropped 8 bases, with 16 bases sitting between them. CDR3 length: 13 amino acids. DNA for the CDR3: TGTGCTAGTGGGCTAAGCGGGTTTCAAGGCTACACCTTC. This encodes CASGLSGFQGYTF.

The CDR3 nucleotides read TGTGCCAGCAGTTGGGGCTCCCTGAGGACTGAAGCTTTCTTT. It is translated as CASSWGSLRTEAFF. The chain is built from TRBV6-5 and TRBJ1-1; weak D call: TRBD1 (5 bases). The CDR3 has 14 amino acids. V lost 4 bases, J lost 5 bases, and 14 bases lay in between. Germline V lookup: CDR1 MNHEY, CDR2 SVGAGI.

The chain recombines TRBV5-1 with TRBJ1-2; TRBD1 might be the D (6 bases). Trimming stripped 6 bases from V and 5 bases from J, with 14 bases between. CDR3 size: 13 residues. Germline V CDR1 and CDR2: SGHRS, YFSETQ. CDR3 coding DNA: TGCGCCAGCACAGCAGGGGAAGAGTATGGCTACACCTTC. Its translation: CASTAGEEYGYTF.

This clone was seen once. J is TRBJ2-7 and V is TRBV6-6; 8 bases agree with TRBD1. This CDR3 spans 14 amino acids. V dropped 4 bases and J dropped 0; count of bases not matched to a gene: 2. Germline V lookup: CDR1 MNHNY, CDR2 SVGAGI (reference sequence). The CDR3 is CASSLTGDSYEQYF. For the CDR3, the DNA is TGTGCCAGCAGTTTGACAGGGGACTCCTACGAGCAGTACTTC.